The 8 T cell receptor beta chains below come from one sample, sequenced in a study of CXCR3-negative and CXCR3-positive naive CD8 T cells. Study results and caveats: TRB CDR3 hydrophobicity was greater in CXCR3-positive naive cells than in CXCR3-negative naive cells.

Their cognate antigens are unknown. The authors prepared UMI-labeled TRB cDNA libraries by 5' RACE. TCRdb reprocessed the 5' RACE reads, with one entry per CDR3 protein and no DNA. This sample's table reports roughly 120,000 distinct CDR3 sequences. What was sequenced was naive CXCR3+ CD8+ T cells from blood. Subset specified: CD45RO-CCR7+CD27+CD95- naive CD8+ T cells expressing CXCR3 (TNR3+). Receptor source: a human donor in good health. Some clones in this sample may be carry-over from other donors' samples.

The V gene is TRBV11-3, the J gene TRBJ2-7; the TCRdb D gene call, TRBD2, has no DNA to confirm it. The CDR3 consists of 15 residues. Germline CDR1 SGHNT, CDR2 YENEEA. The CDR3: CASSLGPPFQYEQYF.

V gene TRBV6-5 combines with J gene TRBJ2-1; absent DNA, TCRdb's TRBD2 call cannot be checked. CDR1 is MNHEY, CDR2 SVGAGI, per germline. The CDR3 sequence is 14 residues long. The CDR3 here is CASSQGLAGYEQFF.

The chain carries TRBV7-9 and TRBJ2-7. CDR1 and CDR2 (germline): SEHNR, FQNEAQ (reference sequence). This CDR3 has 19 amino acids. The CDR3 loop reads CASSLALTATTGSSYEQYF. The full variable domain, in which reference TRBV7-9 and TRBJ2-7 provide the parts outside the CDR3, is DTGVSQNPRHKITKRGQNVTFRCDPISEHNRLYWYRQTLGQGPEFLTYFQNEAQLEKSRLLSDRFSAERPKGSFSTLEIQRTEQGDSAMYLCASSLALTATTGSSYEQYFGPGTRLTVT.

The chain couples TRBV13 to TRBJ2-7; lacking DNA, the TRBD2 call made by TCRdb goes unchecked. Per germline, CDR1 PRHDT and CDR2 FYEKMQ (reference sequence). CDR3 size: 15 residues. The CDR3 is CASSLGTSGRHEQYF.

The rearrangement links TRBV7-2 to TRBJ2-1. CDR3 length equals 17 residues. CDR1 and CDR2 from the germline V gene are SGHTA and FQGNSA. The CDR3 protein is CASSLALWESSYNEQFF.

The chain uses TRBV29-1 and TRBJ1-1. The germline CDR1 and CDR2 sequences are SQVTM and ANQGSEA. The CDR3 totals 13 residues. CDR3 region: CSIGRRANTEAFF.

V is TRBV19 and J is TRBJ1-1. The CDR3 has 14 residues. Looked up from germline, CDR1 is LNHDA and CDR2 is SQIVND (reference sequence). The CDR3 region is CASSTQDINTEAFF.

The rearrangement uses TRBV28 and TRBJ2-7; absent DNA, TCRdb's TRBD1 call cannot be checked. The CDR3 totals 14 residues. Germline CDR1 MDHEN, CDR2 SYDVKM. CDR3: CASSLDRTVYEQYF. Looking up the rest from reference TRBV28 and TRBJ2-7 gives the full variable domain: DVKVTQSSRYLVKRTGEKVFLECVQDMDHENMFWYRQDPGLGLRLIYFSYDVKMKEKGDIPEGYSVSREKKERFSLILESASTNQTSMYLCASSLDRTVYEQYFGPGTRLTVT.